The 32 T cell receptor beta chains listed next were all sequenced from one sample in a study of blood T cells in healthy people across ages. Combining a sample-barcoded 5' primer with a J-beta primer mix, a second PCR ran for roughly 7 to 12 cycles. MiXCR, applied by TCRdb to the 5' RACE reads, yields one record per CDR3 protein. This table holds about 650,000 distinct CDR3 sequences, about a third found once. Source material: blood. The receptors originated from an elderly woman in good health.

The chain carries TRBV10-3 and TRBJ1-1; TRBD1 is a possible D gene (5 bases). V dropped 10 bases and J dropped 8 bases, with 11 bases sitting between them. This CDR3 comprises 10 residues. Germline-derived CDR1 and CDR2 are ENHRY and SYGVKD. This chain's CDR3 is CASGDFEAFF. CDR3 sequence (DNA): TGTGCCAGCGGGGACTTCGAAGCTTTCTTT.

This clonotype was seen many times. The rearrangement links TRBV6-2 or TRBV6-3 to TRBJ2-1, with 12 bases identical to TRBD2. Germline V gene lookup returns CDR1 MNHEY and CDR2 SVGEGT. The V segment lost 6 bases and the J segment 10 bases; nucleotides outside the gene matches: 7. This CDR3 is 14 amino acids long. CDR3 DNA: TGTGCCAGCAGGTCTAGCGGGGGGGCCGGAGAGCAGTTCTTC. Amino acids: CASRSSGGAGEQFF.

V usage is TRBV20-1 and J usage is TRBJ2-5; 10 bases are a match to TRBD2. TRBJ2-7 matches the DNA end more closely, so the J call is doubtful. The CDR3 extends over 14 amino acids. Looked up from germline, CDR1 is DFQATT and CDR2 is SNEGSKA (reference sequence). The CDR3 protein is CSARQLAGRNEQYF. CDR3 DNA: TGCAGTGCTAGACAACTAGCGGGACGTAACGAGCAGTACTTC.

As for this clonotype: At one end the junction does not follow the germline gene, possibly because of a read error. The rearrangement links TRBV5-1 to TRBJ2-2, with D possibly TRBD2 on 5 matching bases. Germline V gene lookup returns CDR1 SGHRS and CDR2 YFSETQ. This CDR3 contains 10 residues. The CDR3, as DNA: TGCGCCAGCAACACCGGGGAGCTGTTGTTT. As protein: CASNTGELLF.

A word on this clonotype: A read error may explain this, as a much larger clone is one base away. This chain links TRBV12-5 with TRBJ2-5; D possibly corresponds to TRBD1 (5 bases). CDR1 LGHNT and CDR2 FRNRAP come from the germline V gene. This CDR3 is 17 amino acids long. The CDR3 DNA follows: TGTGCTAGTGATTTGGGAAGGGGAACAGTCGATCAAGAGACCCAGTACTTC. This translates into CASDLGRGTVDQETQYF.

To note about this clonotype: A read error may be the cause here, since a much bigger clone is one base away. The V and J genes are TRBV30 and TRBJ2-1; D is undetermined. This CDR3 is 10 amino acids long. The germline V gene encodes CDR1 GTSNPN and CDR2 SVGIG (reference sequence). Trimming pared 1 base from V and 10 bases from J, leaving 5 bases between. Written as DNA, the CDR3 is TGTGCCTGGAGTGGCCACGAGCAGTTCTTC. This codes for CAWSGHEQFF. The variable domain in full, completed from reference TRBV30 and TRBJ2-1, reads SQTIHQWPATLVQPVGSPLSLECTVEGTSNPNLYWYRQAAGRGLQLLFYSVGIGQISSEVPQNLSASRPQDRQFILSSKKLLLSDSGFYLCAWSGHEQFFGPGTRLTVL.

The sample holds many counts of this clonotype. The V and J genes are TRBV5-1 and TRBJ2-1, with TRBD1 matching 8 bases. V lost 4 bases, J lost 12 bases, and 6 bases stayed unmatched. The CDR3 sequence is 12 residues long. Germline CDR1 and CDR2: SGHRS and YFSETQ. The CDR3: CASSPDRVGQFF. The DNA of the CDR3 is TGCGCCAGCAGCCCGGACAGGGTAGGGCAGTTCTTC. Variable domain in full (rest from reference TRBV5-1 and TRBJ2-1): KAGVTQTPRYLIKTRGQQVTLSCSPISGHRSVSWYQQTPGQGLQFLFEYFSETQRNKGNFPGRFSGRQFSNSRSEMNVSTLELGDSALYLCASSPDRVGQFFGPGTRLTVL.

This clonotype was observed at least ten times. This chain uses TRBV29-1 with TRBJ2-1, with TRBD2 matching over 12 bases. CDR3 size: 14 residues. The junction had 6 bases not matched to a gene; V was cut back by 5 bases and J by 7 bases. Germline CDR1 SQVTM, CDR2 ANQGSEA. This chain's CDR3 is CSVFTSGGFNEQFF. CDR3 DNA: TGCAGCGTTTTCACTAGCGGGGGGTTTAATGAGCAGTTCTTC.

This clonotype was observed a few times. Since a much larger clone is just one base distant, this may be a read error. The chain is built from TRBV5-1 and TRBJ2-1; D uncertain. Germline V CDR1 and CDR2: SGHRS, YFSETQ. V gave up 3 bases and J gave up 10 bases, with 20 bases separating them. The CDR3 sequence is 15 residues long. Here the CDR3 reads CASSSSPVQTYEQFF. DNA for the CDR3: TGCGCCAGCAGCTCCTCCCCGGTACAGACCTACGAGCAGTTCTTC.

The chain joins TRBV7-2 to TRBJ2-1; D is undetermined. Germline V gene data show CDR1 as SGHTA and CDR2 as FQGNSA. Trimming pared 1 base from V and 7 bases from J, leaving 8 bases between. The CDR3 has 13 amino acids. Written as DNA, the CDR3 is TGTGCCAGCAGCTTAGGTTCGGATAATGAGCAGTTCTTC. Encoded protein: CASSLGSDNEQFF. Full variable domain (outside the CDR3, taken from reference TRBV7-2 and TRBJ2-1): GAGVSQSPSNKVTEKGKDVELRCDPISGHTALYWYRQSLGQGLEFLIYFQGNSAPDKSGLPSDRFSAERTGGSVSTLTIQRTQQEDSAVYLCASSLGSDNEQFFGPGTRLTVL.

This clonotype was counted between two and nine times. The gene calls are TRBV5-1 and TRBJ1-6; D unclear. The germline CDR1 and CDR2 sequences are SGHRS and YFSETQ. This CDR3 is built from 14 residues. V was cut by 0 bases and J by 5 bases, with 6 bases left in between. The CDR3 region is CASSLEEDNSPLHF. As DNA, the CDR3 is TGCGCCAGCAGCTTGGAGGAAGATAATTCACCCCTCCACTTT.

As regards this clonotype: A read error may account for a junction end that differs from germline. J is TRBJ2-7 and V is TRBV7-2, with a weak D call TRBD2 (6 bases). Germline assignment: CDR1 SGHTA and CDR2 FQGNSA. The CDR3 runs to 16 residues. This CDR3 reads CASSPTVGTGSYGQYF. Here the CDR3 DNA reads TGTGCCAGCAGCCCGACAGTCGGGACTGGCTCCTACGGGCAGTACTTC.

As regards this clonotype: A read error may be the cause here, since a much bigger clone is one base away. The chain links TRBV12-3 or TRBV12-4 to TRBJ2-3, with TRBD2 identical over 8 bases. The V and J ends lost 3 bases and 3 bases, in that order; junction bases with no gene match: 5. CDR3 length: 15 residues. The CDR3 here is CASSFRGGGTDTQYF. The CDR3 DNA reads as TGTGCCAGCAGTTTTCGGGGGGGGGGGACAGATACGCAGTATTTT.

Many counts were recorded for this clonotype. The CDR3: CAISESGSTTETQYF. The CDR3 nucleotides are TGTGCCATCAGTGAGTCTGGCTCTACAACAGAGACCCAGTACTTC. This sequence joins TRBV10-3 and TRBJ2-5; unclear D gene. The CDR3 is 15 amino acids. V lost 0 bases and J 4 bases, leaving 12 bases between the germline ends. The germline CDR1 and CDR2 sequences are ENHRY and SYGVKD.

This clonotype was picked up many times. The J gene is TRBJ2-3, the V gene TRBV5-1, with D perhaps TRBD1 (5 bases). Germline V gives CDR1 SGHRS, CDR2 YFSETQ. V gave up 5 bases and J gave up 3 bases, with 16 bases separating them. The CDR3 runs to 15 residues. The CDR3 spells CASRFRPGMTDTQYF. The CDR3 DNA follows: TGCGCCAGCAGGTTTCGCCCAGGGATGACAGATACGCAGTATTTT.

Note on this clonotype: An end of the junction differs from the germline gene, which may be a read error. The rearrangement links TRBV11-2 to TRBJ2-3, with 8 bases aligning to TRBD1. Germline V gives CDR1 SGHAT, CDR2 FQNNGV. The CDR3 loop spans 15 amino acids. The CDR3 bases are TGTGCCAGCAGCTCCGGGACAGGTGGCACAGATATGCAGTATTTT. It encodes CASSSGTGGTDMQYF.

This clonotype appeared once. The V call is TRBV12-3 or TRBV12-4, the J call TRBJ2-3; no reliable D call. This CDR3 contains 13 residues. Trimming took 5 bases from V and 3 from J, leaving 9 bases between them. This CDR3 is CASSQPGTDTQYF. The CDR3 nucleotides read TGTGCCAGCAGTCAACCTGGAACAGATACGCAGTATTTT.

By sample fraction, this clonotype is medium-sized (0.01 to 0.1%). This chain links TRBV28 with TRBJ2-5; a possible D gene is TRBD1 (6 bases). The germline V and J ends were trimmed by 5 bases and 1 base, with 17 bases remaining between them. This CDR3 is 16 amino acids long. The germline CDR1 and CDR2 sequences are MDHEN and SYDVKM. CDR3: CASSRGGGRFQETQYF. The CDR3 bases are TGTGCCAGCAGTCGCGGTGGGGGCCGCTTCCAAGAGACCCAGTACTTC.

This clonotype was seen at least ten times. The V and J genes are TRBV5-5 and TRBJ2-7; 8 bases align to TRBD1. J was trimmed by 7 bases and V by 2 bases; bases with no gene match: 11. CDR3 length: 15 amino acids. Germline CDR1 is SGHKS and CDR2 is YYEKEE (reference sequence). This chain's CDR3 is CASSFTGTGVGEQYF. As DNA, the CDR3 is TGTGCCAGCAGCTTCACCGGGACAGGTGTGGGGGAGCAGTACTTC.

The J gene is TRBJ2-6, the V gene TRBV30; a weak D match, TRBD1 (5 bases). The germline gives CDR1 GTSNPN, CDR2 SVGIG (reference sequence). The CDR3 covers 17 residues. The V end lost 0 bases, the J end lost 0 bases, and 12 bases lay between the germline ends. CDR3 loop: CAWSVTAFLSGANVLTF. CDR3 sequence (DNA): TGTGCCTGGAGTGTGACAGCCTTCCTCTCTGGGGCCAACGTCCTGACTTTC.

This clonotype occurred a few times. The chain has TRBV30 and TRBJ1-5; 8 bases fit TRBD1. This CDR3 has 14 residues. Trimming cost V 5 bases and J 5 bases; bases outside gene matches: 8. Germline V gives CDR1 GTSNPN, CDR2 SVGIG (reference sequence). DNA of the CDR3: TGTGCCTGGGAACGGGGGACAGGAGATCAGCCCCAGCATTTT. Translation gives CAWERGTGDQPQHF.

Turning to this clonotype: A read error may produce the germline difference seen at one junction end. The chain is built from TRBV30 and TRBJ1-2; no clear D. There are 15 residues in the CDR3. Germline CDR1 GTSNPN, CDR2 SVGIG (reference sequence). The CDR3 is CAWSVTAMGNYGCTF. The CDR3 DNA follows: TGTGCCTGGAGTGTGACCGCTATGGGAAACTATGGCTGCACCTTC.

The chain combines TRBV20-1 with TRBJ1-4; D is ambiguous. Germline V gene lookup returns CDR1 DFQATT and CDR2 SNEGSKA (reference sequence). CDR3 length equals 12 residues. The V and J ends lost 6 bases and 8 bases respectively, with 13 bases between them. CDR3 DNA sequence: TGCAGTGCGGAAAAGGAAGGCGAAAAACTGTTTTTT. Its translation is CSAEKEGEKLFF.

This clonotype was recorded a few times. Here the CDR3 reads CASSPEKGKGTEAFF. The CDR3, as DNA: TGTGCCAGCAGCCCCGAAAAGGGGAAGGGAACTGAAGCTTTCTTT. The rearrangement uses TRBV9 and TRBJ1-1; D perhaps matches TRBD1 (5 bases). V was pared by 4 bases and J by 5 bases, with 18 bases between. CDR1 is SGDLS and CDR2 is YYNGEE in the germline V gene. This CDR3 comprises 15 residues.

This clonotype was recorded many times. This chain joins TRBV18 and TRBJ2-5, with TRBD2 matching 8 bases. J lost 8 bases, V lost 1 base, and 3 bases had no gene match. The length of the CDR3 is 13 residues. CDR1 and CDR2 (germline): KGHSH, LQKENI. The CDR3 region has the DNA TGTGCCAGCTCACCACAGGCGGGGGGAACCCAGTACTTC. Protein product: CASSPQAGGTQYF. The entire variable domain, with the rest obtained from reference TRBV18 and TRBJ2-5, is as follows: NAGVMQNPRHLVRRRGQEARLRCSPMKGHSHVYWYRQLPEEGLKFMVYLQKENIIDESGMPKERFSAEFPKEGPSILRIQQVVRGDSAAYFCASSPQAGGTQYFGPGTRLLVL.

This clonotype has at least ten counts. The gene calls are TRBV2 and TRBJ2-7; TRBD1 is a possible D gene (5 bases). CDR3 length equals 14 residues. Germline CDR1 SNHLY, CDR2 FYNNEI. Trimming took off 8 bases at V and 2 bases at J, with 16 bases between the two ends. The CDR3 region is CASGLGRGPYEQYF. The CDR3 DNA follows: TGTGCCAGCGGGTTGGGAAGGGGCCCCTACGAGCAGTACTTC. Full variable domain (outside the CDR3, taken from reference TRBV2 and TRBJ2-7): EPEVTQTPSHQVTQMGQEVILRCVPISNHLYFYWYRQILGQKVEFLVSFYNNEISEKSEIFDDQFSVERPDGSNFTLKIRSTKLEDSAMYFCASGLGRGPYEQYFGPGTRLTVT.

V is TRBV6-2 or TRBV6-3 and J is TRBJ1-2, with TRBD1 matching 7 bases. V was clipped by 6 bases and J by 4 bases; unmatched bases: 8. Germline CDR1 and CDR2: MNHEY and SVGEGT. The CDR3 loop spans 14 amino acids. This CDR3 reads CASRSYGTVYGYTF. The CDR3 DNA reads as TGTGCCAGCAGAAGCTACGGGACAGTCTATGGCTACACCTTC.

This clonotype was detected many times. The CDR3 loop reads CASRMEPGQGYEQYF. For the CDR3, the DNA is TGCGCCAGCAGAATGGAACCGGGACAGGGCTACGAGCAGTACTTC. This rearrangement joins TRBV5-1 to TRBJ2-7; 9 bases agree with TRBD1. The ends lost 5 bases at V and 3 bases at J; junction bases unmatched: 9. This CDR3 region has 15 residues. In germline, CDR1 is SGHRS, CDR2 YFSETQ.

The chain carries TRBV30 and TRBJ1-2; no firm D call. The CDR3 length is 15 residues. The germline V and J ends were trimmed by 2 bases and 4 bases, with 17 bases remaining between them. Per the germline V gene, CDR1 is GTSNPN and CDR2 is SVGIG (reference sequence). This chain's CDR3 is CAWSNPALTTYGYTF. In DNA, the CDR3 is TGTGCCTGGAGTAACCCGGCCCTCACGACCTATGGCTACACCTTC.

V is TRBV27 and J is TRBJ2-4, with D uncertain. With the DNA end fitting TRBJ2-7 better, the J assignment may be wrong. From germline, CDR1 is MNHEY and CDR2 SMNVEV (reference sequence). The CDR3 is made up of 13 amino acids. The chain's CDR3 is CASSLGAFYEQYF. DNA for the CDR3: TGTGCCAGCAGTTTAGGTGCCTTCTACGAGCAGTACTTC.

At least ten counts were recorded for this clonotype. This chain links TRBV7-2 with TRBJ2-1; D not certain. This CDR3 has 14 residues. CDR1 SGHTA and CDR2 FQGNSA come from the germline V gene. V lost 0 bases and J lost 0, with 3 bases in between. CDR3 sequence (DNA): TGTGCCAGCAGCTTAGCGCCCTCCTACAATGAGCAGTTCTTC. It translates to CASSLAPSYNEQFF.

This clonotype occurred many times. V is TRBV29-1 and J is TRBJ1-2, with D uncertain. The CDR3 loop spans 13 amino acids. Germline-derived CDR1 and CDR2 are SQVTM and ANQGSEA. The CDR3 reads CSAQRKNNYGYTF. CDR3 bases: TGCTCCGCTCAAAGGAAGAATAACTATGGCTACACCTTC.